This T cell receptor beta chain is drawn from a study of stem cell transplantation in POMP-related autoinflammatory disease. Study details: The study hypothesized thymoproteasome defects skew the TRB repertoire via impaired CD8+ selection. Points from the study as a whole: Unique TRB V-J gene pairings were limited in number in patients with PRAID. In patients with PRAID, every analyzed T-cell subset tended to show lower diversity and higher clonality.

Profiling relied on immunoSEQ multiplex PCR, and the TCRdb table lists in-frame clones only, not all of them. The sample has about 1,100 clones; roughly 70% are singletons. V dropped 7 bases and J dropped 0 bases, with 12 bases sitting between them. Germline CDR1 SEHNR, CDR2 FQNEAQ (reference sequence). The CDR3 contains 14 residues. Notes on this clone: The antigen is not known.

V usage is TRBV7-9 and J usage is TRBJ1-2; D not resolved. The material sequenced was CD8+ T cells from PBMCs. This sequence was found in a human donor in good health. This CDR3 is CASTQWAANYGYTF. The DNA for the CDR3 is TGTGCCAGCACCCAGTGGGCTGCTAACTATGGCTACACCTTC.